These 24 T cell receptor beta chains came from one sample sequenced in a study of CD8 T cells in Susac syndrome (dated by TCRdb to the late 2010s). To prepare the library, the immunoSEQ multiplex PCR assay was applied. RNA was extracted using the RNeasy kit, and about 0.5 to 1 ug of the RNA was reverse transcribed with random hexamers. TCRdb applied fastp at Q25 and MiXCR to the public reads, then kept only in-frame beta chains. One record per CDR3 amino acid sequence lists the most common genes and DNA. The sample data list 160,000 or so distinct CDR3 sequences, and around 95% of these were observed just once. The ten most abundant clones make up around 0.15% of the sample. Sequenced material: CD8+ T cells from PBMCs. These receptors came from a human donor with multiple sclerosis.

CDR3 region: CASSPNSGPPGPNHNEQFF. The CDR3 region has the DNA TGTGCCAGCAGCCCCAACTCAGGTCCCCCGGGACCGAACCACAATGAGCAGTTCTTC. V gene TRBV11-2 combines with J gene TRBJ2-1; D is perhaps TRBD1 or TRBD2 (5 bases each). This CDR3 has 19 amino acids. The ends were cut back, 5 bases at V and 5 bases at J, with 28 bases in the middle. The germline CDR1 and CDR2 sequences are SGHAT and FQNNGV. The full variable domain, its missing parts supplied by reference TRBV11-2 and TRBJ2-1, is EAGVAQSPRYKIIEKRQSVAFWCNPISGHATLYWYQQILGQGPKLLIQFQNNGVVDDSQLPKDRFSAERLKGVDSTLKIQPAKLEDSAVYLCASSPNSGPPGPNHNEQFFGPGTRLTVL.

V is TRBV7-9 and J is TRBJ2-3; either TRBD1 or TRBD2 may fit D (5 bases each). Germline CDR1 and CDR2: SEHNR and FQNEAQ (reference sequence). Trimming shortened V by 5 bases and J by 4 bases, and 13 bases separated the two germline ends. The CDR3 is 14 residues long. CDR3 bases: TGTGCCAGCAGCCCACGAGGGGATCCAGATACGCAGTATTTT. This sequence encodes CASSPRGDPDTQYF. Based on the CDR3 plus reference TRBV7-9 and TRBJ2-3, the full variable domain is DTGVSQNPRHKITKRGQNVTFRCDPISEHNRLYWYRQTLGQGPEFLTYFQNEAQLEKSRLLSDRFSAERPKGSFSTLEIQRTEQGDSAMYLCASSPRGDPDTQYFGPGTRLTVL.

The chain uses TRBV15 and TRBJ2-3, with D maybe TRBD2 (6 bases). There are 17 residues in the CDR3. V was pared by 0 bases and J by 2 bases, with 15 bases between. From germline, CDR1 is LNHNV and CDR2 YYDKDF (reference sequence). CDR3 loop: CATSRDSRGATTDTQYF. The CDR3 DNA follows: TGTGCCACCAGCAGAGATTCTCGCGGGGCAACCACAGATACGCAGTATTTT.

The chain uses TRBV5-1 and TRBJ2-7, with TRBD1 matching over 8 bases. The V gene end was trimmed by 4 bases and the J gene end by 0 bases; junction bases not matched to a gene: 3. The CDR3 consists of 14 residues. The germline V gene encodes CDR1 SGHRS and CDR2 YFSETQ. As DNA, the CDR3 is TGCGCCAGCAGCCCGGACAGGGCCTCCTACGAGCAGTACTTC. This sequence encodes CASSPDRASYEQYF.

The V gene is TRBV12-3 or TRBV12-4, the J gene TRBJ2-7, with D hard to call. Between the trimmed V and J ends, which lost 5 bases and 3 bases, there was a span of 14 bases. The CDR3 sequence is 14 residues long. The CDR3 region is CASSPDTVLYEQYV. As DNA, the CDR3 is TGTGCCAGCAGTCCAGACACCGTCCTCTACGAGCAGTACGTC.

This chain joins TRBV13 and TRBJ2-5; D is unresolved. The germline V and J ends were trimmed by 0 bases and 1 base, with 6 bases remaining between them. CDR1 is PRHDT and CDR2 is FYEKMQ in the germline V gene (reference sequence). This CDR3 spans 14 amino acids. The CDR3 bases are TGTGCCAGCAGCTTAGGACGGATCCAAGAGACCCAGTACTTC. As protein: CASSLGRIQETQYF.

The chain carries TRBV30 and TRBJ1-2; D is undetermined. The CDR3 covers 14 residues. Trimming left V 0 bases short and J 2 bases short, with 10 bases between. Germline CDR1 is GTSNPN and CDR2 is SVGIG (reference sequence). This chain's CDR3 is CAWSVDGINYGYTF. The CDR3 nucleotides are TGTGCCTGGAGTGTTGACGGAATCAACTATGGCTACACCTTC.

The CDR3 nucleotides read TGTGCCAGCATCCACATACAGGGATCCCATCAGCCCCAGCATTTT. It codes for CASIHIQGSHQPQHF. The rearrangement joins TRBV6-1 to TRBJ1-5; a possible D gene is TRBD1 (6 bases). Trimming shortened V by 7 bases and J by 5 bases, and 18 bases separated the two germline ends. This CDR3 is 15 amino acids long. The germline gives CDR1 MNHNS, CDR2 SASEGT.

The chain links TRBV29-1 to TRBJ1-2, with D possibly TRBD1 on 5 matching bases. The germline V gene has CDR1 SQVTM and CDR2 ANQGSEA. The CDR3 loop spans 13 amino acids. Trimming pared 0 bases from V and 1 base from J, leaving 6 bases between. The CDR3 reads CSVEDQGNYGYTF. CDR3 bases: TGCAGCGTTGAAGATCAGGGTAACTATGGCTACACCTTC.

The CDR3 coding sequence is TGTGCCTGGAGTCCCGGTCACTTGAACACTGAAGCTTTCTTT. Protein: CAWSPGHLNTEAFF. This chain connects TRBV30 to TRBJ1-1; D is unclear. Trimming pared 2 bases from V and 0 bases from J, leaving 10 bases between. The CDR3 consists of 14 residues. CDR1 and CDR2 from the germline V gene are GTSNPN and SVGIG (reference sequence).

This chain uses TRBV12-3 or TRBV12-4 with TRBJ1-1; no definite D call. V gave up 3 bases and J gave up 1 base, with 9 bases separating them. There are 14 residues in the CDR3. The CDR3 region has the DNA TGTGCCAGCAGTTTTGGCCCGGCGAACACTGAAGCTTTCTTT. As protein: CASSFGPANTEAFF.

The rearrangement uses TRBV5-1 and TRBJ2-3; 9 nucleotides align to TRBD2. The germline V gene encodes CDR1 SGHRS and CDR2 YFSETQ. The CDR3 spans 16 residues. The junction had 9 bases not matched to a gene; V was cut back by 0 bases and J by 7 bases. The CDR3 protein is CASSLDASGASYTQYF. The CDR3 DNA reads as TGCGCCAGCAGCTTGGATGCTAGCGGGGCCTCGTATACGCAGTATTTT.

This clonotype has only one observation. The rearrangement uses TRBV7-9 and TRBJ2-3; no clear D. Germline V CDR1 and CDR2: SEHNR, FQNEAQ (reference sequence). Deletions cut 2 bases from V and 2 bases from J, with 17 bases between. This CDR3 is built from 17 residues. This CDR3 reads CASSLLRTIKSTDTQYF. CDR3 DNA sequence: TGTGCCAGCAGCTTATTACGAACGATAAAATCCACAGATACGCAGTATTTT.

This clonotype came up once. The CDR3 loop reads CASSQGYRLEPGKLFF. CDR3 in DNA: TGTGCCAGCAGCCAAGGGTACCGCCTCGAGCCCGGAAAACTGTTTTTT. The chain couples TRBV3-1 to TRBJ1-4; no firm D call. V was cut by 1 base and J by 10 bases, with 19 bases left in between. The CDR3 covers 16 residues. CDR1 and CDR2 (germline): LGHDT, YNNKEL (reference sequence).

This chain connects TRBV7-8 to TRBJ2-1; 9 bases are a match to TRBD2. Germline CDR1 is SGHVS and CDR2 is FQNEAQ. V shed 1 base, J shed 8 bases, and the junction held 3 bases outside the gene matches. CDR3 size: 14 residues. The CDR3 coding sequence is TGTGCCAGCAGCTTAGGGGGACTAGCCTATGAGCAGTTCTTC. As protein: CASSLGGLAYEQFF.

The chain is built from TRBV2 and TRBJ2-3; the D call may be TRBD1 or TRBD2 (6 bases each). This CDR3 comprises 15 residues. V lost 4 bases, J lost 0 bases, and 11 bases lay in between. Germline lookup yields CDR1 SNHLY and CDR2 FYNNEI. The CDR3: CASSGGAPSTDTQYF. The CDR3 nucleotides are TGTGCCAGCAGTGGGGGGGCGCCGAGCACAGATACGCAGTATTTT.

DNA for the CDR3: TGTGCCAGCAGCTCCATGGACCTCTATGGCTACACCTTC. Translation gives CASSSMDLYGYTF. The V gene is TRBV7-9, the J gene TRBJ1-2; D call uncertain. Germline V CDR1 and CDR2: SEHNR, FQNEAQ (reference sequence). The V and J ends lost 4 bases and 4 bases respectively, with 10 bases between them. The CDR3 sequence is 13 residues long.

V and J are TRBV20-1 and TRBJ2-3; 7 bases line up with TRBD2. The J segment lost 4 bases and the V segment lost 7 bases, leaving 8 bases of the junction unmatched. This CDR3 region has 13 residues. Germline values: CDR1 DFQATT, CDR2 SNEGSKA (reference sequence). The CDR3 reads CSVAGDVSDTQYF. CDR3 bases: TGCAGTGTTGCGGGGGATGTGTCAGATACGCAGTATTTT.

The genes are TRBV19 and TRBJ2-7; unclear D gene. The V gene lost 3 bases and the J gene lost 3 bases, with 9 bases spanning the gap. The germline V gene has CDR1 LNHDA and CDR2 SQIVND (reference sequence). The CDR3 extends over 13 amino acids. In DNA, the CDR3 is TGTGCCAGTAGTATTGGGATTCTCTACGAGCAGTACGTC. As protein: CASSIGILYEQYV.

The rearrangement links TRBV7-9 to TRBJ2-5; D gene unclear. The CDR3 extends over 13 amino acids. The V end was cut by 0 bases, the J end by 7 bases, with 9 bases between. CDR1 SEHNR and CDR2 FQNEAQ come from the germline V gene (reference sequence). In DNA form, the CDR3 reads TGTGCCAGCAGCTTAGCGCCTGAAGGGACCCAGTACTTC. Amino acid sequence: CASSLAPEGTQYF.

The chain links TRBV5-6 to TRBJ2-1, with D perhaps given as TRBD1 or TRBD2 (5 bases each). V was trimmed by 3 bases and J by 6 bases, leaving 16 bases between them. CDR3 length: 15 residues. The germline gives CDR1 SGHDT, CDR2 YYEEEE. This chain's CDR3 is CASSYRDGFTNEQFF. The CDR3 DNA sequence: TGTGCCAGCAGCTACCGGGACGGCTTCACCAATGAGCAGTTCTTC.

This chain joins TRBV11-1 and TRBJ1-1; D ambiguous. Germline lookup yields CDR1 SGHAT and CDR2 FQDESV (reference sequence). Trimming removed 5 bases from V and 0 bases from J, with 7 bases in between. There are 13 residues in the CDR3. The CDR3 reads CASSPIMNTEAFF. The CDR3 nucleotides read TGTGCCAGCAGCCCTATAATGAACACTGAAGCTTTCTTT.

This clonotype was seen only a few times. The rearrangement joins TRBV11-1 to TRBJ2-7; a weak D match, TRBD1 (5 bases). CDR1 SGHAT and CDR2 FQDESV come from the germline V gene (reference sequence). CDR3 size: 14 residues. V shed 4 bases and J shed 3 bases, with 13 bases lying between them. CDR3 amino acids: CASSSSQGIYEQYF. The CDR3, as DNA: TGTGCCAGCAGCTCAAGCCAGGGTATCTACGAGCAGTACTTC. Looking up the rest from reference TRBV11-1 and TRBJ2-7 gives the full variable domain: EAEVAQSPRYKITEKSQAVAFWCDPISGHATLYWYRQILGQGPELLVQFQDESVVDDSQLPKDRFSAERLKGVDSTLKIQPAELGDSAMYLCASSSSQGIYEQYFGPGTRLTVT.

The chain has TRBV29-1 and TRBJ1-2; 8 nucleotides match TRBD1. Germline loops: CDR1 SQVTM, CDR2 ANQGSEA. The CDR3 extends over 16 amino acids. The J segment lost 4 bases and the V segment lost 0 bases, leaving 10 bases of the junction unmatched. CDR3 protein: CSVEESGRGLGYGYTF. For the CDR3, the DNA is TGCAGCGTTGAAGAAAGCGGCAGGGGGCTTGGCTATGGCTACACCTTC. Together with reference TRBV29-1 and TRBJ1-2, the CDR3 gives the full variable domain: SAVISQKPSRDICQRGTSLTIQCQVDSQVTMMFWYRQQPGQSLTLIATANQGSEATYESGFVIDKFPISRPNLTFSTLTVSNMSPEDSSIYLCSVEESGRGLGYGYTFGSGTRLTVV.